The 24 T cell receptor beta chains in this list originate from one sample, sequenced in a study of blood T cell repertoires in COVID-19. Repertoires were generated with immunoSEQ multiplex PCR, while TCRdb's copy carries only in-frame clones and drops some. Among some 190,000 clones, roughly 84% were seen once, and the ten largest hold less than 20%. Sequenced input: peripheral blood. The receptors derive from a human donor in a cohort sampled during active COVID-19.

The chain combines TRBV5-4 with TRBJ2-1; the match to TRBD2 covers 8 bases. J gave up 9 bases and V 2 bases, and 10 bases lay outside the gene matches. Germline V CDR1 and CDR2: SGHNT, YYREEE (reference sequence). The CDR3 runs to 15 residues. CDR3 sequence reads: CASSFTGTRDTEQFF. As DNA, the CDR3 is TGTGCCAGCAGCTTTACCGGGACTAGGGATACTGAGCAGTTCTTC. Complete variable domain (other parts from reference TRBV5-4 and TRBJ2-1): ETGVTQSPTHLIKTRGQQVTLRCSSQSGHNTVSWYQQALGQGPQFIFQYYREEENGRGNFPPRFSGLQFPNYSSELNVNALELDDSALYLCASSFTGTRDTEQFFGPGTRLTVL.

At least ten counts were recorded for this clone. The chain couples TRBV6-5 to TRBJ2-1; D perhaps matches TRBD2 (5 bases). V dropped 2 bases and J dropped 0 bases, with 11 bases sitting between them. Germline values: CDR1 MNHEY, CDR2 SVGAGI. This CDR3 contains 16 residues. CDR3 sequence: CASSYRRVSSYNEQFF. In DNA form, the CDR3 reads TGTGCCAGCAGTTACCGGCGGGTGAGCTCCTACAATGAGCAGTTCTTC.

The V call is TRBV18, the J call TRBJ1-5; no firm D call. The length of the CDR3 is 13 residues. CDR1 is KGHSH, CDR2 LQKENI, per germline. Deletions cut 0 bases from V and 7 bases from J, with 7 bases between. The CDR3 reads CASSPPGIQPQHF. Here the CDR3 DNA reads TGTGCCAGCTCACCACCCGGGATACAGCCCCAGCATTTT.

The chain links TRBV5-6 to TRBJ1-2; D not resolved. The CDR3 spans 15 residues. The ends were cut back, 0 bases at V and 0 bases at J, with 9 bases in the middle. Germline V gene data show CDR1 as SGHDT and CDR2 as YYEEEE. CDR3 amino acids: CASSLVYRTNYGYTF. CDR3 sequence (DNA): TGTGCCAGCAGCTTGGTCTACAGAACTAACTATGGCTACACCTTC.

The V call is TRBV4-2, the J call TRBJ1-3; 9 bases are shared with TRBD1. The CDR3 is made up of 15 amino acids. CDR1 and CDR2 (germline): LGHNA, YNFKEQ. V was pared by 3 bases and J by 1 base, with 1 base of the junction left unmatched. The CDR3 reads CASSQGQGSGNTIYF. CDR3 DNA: TGTGCCAGCAGCCAGGGACAGGGTTCTGGAAACACCATATATTTT.

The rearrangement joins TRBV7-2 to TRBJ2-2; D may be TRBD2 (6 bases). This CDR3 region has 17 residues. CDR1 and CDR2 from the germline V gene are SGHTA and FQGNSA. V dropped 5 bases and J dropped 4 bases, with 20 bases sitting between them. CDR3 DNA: TGTGCCAGCAGCCCAGCGGTCGGGAGTTGGACCACCGGGGAGCTGTTTTTT. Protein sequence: CASSPAVGSWTTGELFF. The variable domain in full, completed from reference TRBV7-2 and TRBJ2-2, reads GAGVSQSPSNKVTEKGKDVELRCDPISGHTALYWYRQSLGQGLEFLIYFQGNSAPDKSGLPSDRFSAERTGGSVSTLTIQRTQQEDSAVYLCASSPAVGSWTTGELFFGEGSRLTVL.

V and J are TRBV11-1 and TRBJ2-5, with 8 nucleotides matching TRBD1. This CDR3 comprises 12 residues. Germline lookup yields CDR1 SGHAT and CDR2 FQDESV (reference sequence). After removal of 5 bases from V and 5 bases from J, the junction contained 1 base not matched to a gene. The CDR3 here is CASSQGAETQYF. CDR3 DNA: TGTGCCAGCAGCCAGGGGGCGGAGACCCAGTACTTC.

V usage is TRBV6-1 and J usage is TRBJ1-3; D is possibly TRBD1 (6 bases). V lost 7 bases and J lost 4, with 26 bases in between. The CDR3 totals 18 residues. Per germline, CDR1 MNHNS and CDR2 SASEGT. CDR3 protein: CASTDTQGIGLGGNTIYF. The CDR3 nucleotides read TGTGCCAGCACTGACACCCAGGGGATCGGCTTGGGAGGAAACACCATATATTTT.

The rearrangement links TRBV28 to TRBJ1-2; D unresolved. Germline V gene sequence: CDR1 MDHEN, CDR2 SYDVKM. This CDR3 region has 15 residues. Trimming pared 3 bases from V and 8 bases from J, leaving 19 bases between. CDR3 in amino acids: CASSFRGGGDWGYTF. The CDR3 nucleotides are TGTGCCAGCAGTTTCCGGGGTGGAGGCGACTGGGGCTACACCTTC.

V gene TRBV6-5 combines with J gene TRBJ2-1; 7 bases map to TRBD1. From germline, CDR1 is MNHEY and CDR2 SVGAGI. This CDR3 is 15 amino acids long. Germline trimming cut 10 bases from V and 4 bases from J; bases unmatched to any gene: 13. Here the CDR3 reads CATRTGPHLYNEQFF. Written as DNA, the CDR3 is TGTGCCACCAGGACAGGTCCCCACCTATACAATGAGCAGTTCTTC.

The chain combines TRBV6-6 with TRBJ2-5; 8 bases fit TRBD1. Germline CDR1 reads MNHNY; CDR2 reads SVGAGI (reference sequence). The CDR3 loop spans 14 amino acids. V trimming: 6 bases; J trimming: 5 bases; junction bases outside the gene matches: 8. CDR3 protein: CASRRRTGYETQYF. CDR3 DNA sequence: TGTGCCAGCAGACGCCGGACAGGGTACGAGACCCAGTACTTC.

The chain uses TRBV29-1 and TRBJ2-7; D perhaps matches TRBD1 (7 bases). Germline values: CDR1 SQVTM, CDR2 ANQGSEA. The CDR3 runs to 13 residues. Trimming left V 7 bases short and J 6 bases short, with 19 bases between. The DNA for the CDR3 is TGCAGCGGAACAACAGGGGAGGTTCGCGAGCAGTACGTC. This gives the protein CSGTTGEVREQYV.

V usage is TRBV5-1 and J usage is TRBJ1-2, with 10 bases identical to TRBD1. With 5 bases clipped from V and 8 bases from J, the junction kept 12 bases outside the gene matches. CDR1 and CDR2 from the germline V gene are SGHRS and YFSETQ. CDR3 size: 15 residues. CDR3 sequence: CASSSTGQGVEGYTF. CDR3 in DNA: TGCGCCAGCAGTTCTACCGGACAGGGGGTGGAAGGCTACACCTTC.

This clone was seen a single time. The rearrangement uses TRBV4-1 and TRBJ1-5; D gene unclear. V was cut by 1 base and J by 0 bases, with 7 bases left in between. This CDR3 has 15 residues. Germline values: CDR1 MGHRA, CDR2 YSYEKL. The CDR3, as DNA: TGCGCCAGCAGCCAAGTGGAGTATAGCAATCAGCCCCAGCATTTT. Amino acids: CASSQVEYSNQPQHF.

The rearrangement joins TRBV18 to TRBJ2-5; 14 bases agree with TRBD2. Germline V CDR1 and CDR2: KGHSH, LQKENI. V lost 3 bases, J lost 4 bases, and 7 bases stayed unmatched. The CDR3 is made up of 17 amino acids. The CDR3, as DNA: TGTGCCAGCTCACCCCGCGGGACTAGCGGGAGTTTAGAGACCCAGTACTTC. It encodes CASSPRGTSGSLETQYF.

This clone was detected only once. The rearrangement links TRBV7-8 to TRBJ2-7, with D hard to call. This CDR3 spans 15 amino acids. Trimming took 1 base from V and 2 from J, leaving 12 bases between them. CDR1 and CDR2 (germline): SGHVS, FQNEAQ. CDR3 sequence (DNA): TGTGCCAGCAGCTTAGAGTTTCAGGCTACCTACGAGCAGTACTTC. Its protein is CASSLEFQATYEQYF.

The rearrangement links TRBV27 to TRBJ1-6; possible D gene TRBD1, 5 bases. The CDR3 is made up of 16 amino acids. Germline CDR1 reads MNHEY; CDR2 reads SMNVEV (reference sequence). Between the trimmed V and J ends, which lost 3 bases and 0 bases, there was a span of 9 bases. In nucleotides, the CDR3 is TGTGCCAGCAGTTTTGGGGCACGCTCCTATAATTCACCCCTCCACTTT. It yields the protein CASSFGARSYNSPLHF.

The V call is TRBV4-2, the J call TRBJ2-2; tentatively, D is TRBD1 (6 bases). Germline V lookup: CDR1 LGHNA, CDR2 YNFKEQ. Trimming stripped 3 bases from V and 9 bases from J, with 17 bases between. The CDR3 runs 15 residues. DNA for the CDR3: TGTGCCAGCAGCCAGCAAACAGGGTCTCATCGGGAGCTGTTTTTT. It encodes CASSQQTGSHRELFF.

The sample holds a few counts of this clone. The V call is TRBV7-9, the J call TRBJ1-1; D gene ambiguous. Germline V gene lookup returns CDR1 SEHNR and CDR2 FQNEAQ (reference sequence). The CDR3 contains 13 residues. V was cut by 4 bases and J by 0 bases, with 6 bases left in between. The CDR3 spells CASSSTVNTEAFF. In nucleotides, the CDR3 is TGTGCCAGCAGCTCTACGGTGAACACTGAAGCTTTCTTT.

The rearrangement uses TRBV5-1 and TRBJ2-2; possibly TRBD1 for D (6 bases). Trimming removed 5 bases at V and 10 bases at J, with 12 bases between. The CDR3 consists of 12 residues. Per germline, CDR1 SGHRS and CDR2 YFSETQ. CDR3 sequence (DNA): TGCGCCAGCAGGGTGACAGGTCAGGAGCTGTTTTTT. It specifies CASRVTGQELFF. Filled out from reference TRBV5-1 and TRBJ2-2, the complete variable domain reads KAGVTQTPRYLIKTRGQQVTLSCSPISGHRSVSWYQQTPGQGLQFLFEYFSETQRNKGNFPGRFSGRQFSNSRSEMNVSTLELGDSALYLCASRVTGQELFFGEGSRLTVL.

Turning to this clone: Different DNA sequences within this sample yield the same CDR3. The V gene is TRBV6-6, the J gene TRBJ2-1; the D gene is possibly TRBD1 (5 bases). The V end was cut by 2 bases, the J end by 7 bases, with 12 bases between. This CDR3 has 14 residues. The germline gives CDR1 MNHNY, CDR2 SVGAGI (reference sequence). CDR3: CASSYSRVYNEQFF. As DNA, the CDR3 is TGTGCCAGCAGTTACAGCAGGGTATATAATGAGCAGTTCTTC.

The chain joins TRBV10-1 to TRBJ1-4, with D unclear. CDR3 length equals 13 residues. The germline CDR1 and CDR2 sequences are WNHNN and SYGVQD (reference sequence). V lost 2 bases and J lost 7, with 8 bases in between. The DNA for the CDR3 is TGCGCCAGCAGTGAGAGAGGGTCTGAAAAACTGTTTTTT. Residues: CASSERGSEKLFF.

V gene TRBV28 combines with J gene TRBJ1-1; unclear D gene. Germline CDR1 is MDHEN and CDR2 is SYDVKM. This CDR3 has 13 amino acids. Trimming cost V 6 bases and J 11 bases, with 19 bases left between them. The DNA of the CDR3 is TGTGCCAGCAGCCCAGCTGCTGGCAGGCTGGCTTTCTTT. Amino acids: CASSPAAGRLAFF.

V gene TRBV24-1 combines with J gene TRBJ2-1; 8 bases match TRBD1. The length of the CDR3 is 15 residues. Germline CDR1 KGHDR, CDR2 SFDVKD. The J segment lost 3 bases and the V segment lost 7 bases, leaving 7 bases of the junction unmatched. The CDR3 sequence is CATSSGQEFYNEQFF. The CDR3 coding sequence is TGTGCCACCAGCTCGGGACAGGAGTTCTACAATGAGCAGTTCTTC.